Presented here are 7 T cell receptor beta chains from one specimen sequenced in a study of cytomegalovirus exposure and HLA in healthy donors. It was with 60 Vbeta and 13 Jbeta primers that the PCR ran. Profiled with immunoSEQ multiplex PCR; TCRdb holds only in-frame clones, not every one. The sample has roughly 110,000 clones, over 60% seen once. Sequenced material: PBMCs. Receptors originate from a woman between 25 and 40 years old in good health and CMV-seronegative.

The gene calls are TRBV6-1 and TRBJ2-2; the match to TRBD2 covers 8 bases. V shed 2 bases and J 6 bases; nucleotides not matched to a gene: 5. The CDR3 contains 15 residues. Germline V gene lookup returns CDR1 MNHNS and CDR2 SASEGT. CDR3 bases: TGTGCCAGCAGTGAACTGTCGGGAGGGCCCGGGGAGCTGTTTTTT. Its protein product is CASSELSGGPGELFF.

The chain links TRBV28 to TRBJ2-7; tentatively, D is TRBD2 (5 bases). The CDR3 covers 16 residues. The V end was cut by 6 bases, the J end by 6 bases, with 24 bases between. Germline loops: CDR1 MDHEN, CDR2 SYDVKM. The CDR3 protein is CASRPRVGAFSLEQYF. The CDR3 coding sequence is TGTGCCAGCAGGCCCCGAGTGGGAGCGTTCTCTCTCGAGCAGTACTTC. The full variable domain, in which reference TRBV28 and TRBJ2-7 provide the parts outside the CDR3, is DVKVTQSSRYLVKRTGEKVFLECVQDMDHENMFWYRQDPGLGLRLIYFSYDVKMKEKGDIPEGYSVSREKKERFSLILESASTNQTSMYLCASRPRVGAFSLEQYFGPGTRLTVT.

CDR3: CASSWTRGETQYF. The DNA for the CDR3 is TGTGCCAGCAGTTGGACTAGGGGAGAGACCCAGTACTTC. V is TRBV2 and J is TRBJ2-5; 7 bases fit TRBD2. J was trimmed by 4 bases and V by 5 bases; bases with no gene match: 4. Germline V gene data show CDR1 as SNHLY and CDR2 as FYNNEI. This CDR3 has 13 residues.

This clone was seen more than once but under ten times. This sequence joins TRBV6-1 and TRBJ1-4, with D possibly TRBD1 on 6 matching bases. V lost 5 bases and J lost 6, with 16 bases in between. Germline V gene data show CDR1 as MNHNS and CDR2 as SASEGT. The CDR3 sequence is 15 residues long. The DNA for the CDR3 is TGTGCCAGCAGTAGGTTAACAGGGCTGGATGAAAAACTGTTTTTT. The encoded protein is CASSRLTGLDEKLFF.

J is TRBJ2-7 and V is TRBV7-2, with 14 bases identical to TRBD2. This CDR3 region has 17 residues. With V trimmed by 1 base and J by 3 bases, 5 bases remained unmatched. Germline CDR1 is SGHTA and CDR2 is FQGNSA. The CDR3, as DNA: TGTGCCAGCAGCTTAGTTGCCGGGACTAGCGGGAGCTACGAGCAGTACTTC. This sequence encodes CASSLVAGTSGSYEQYF. The full variable domain, completed using reference TRBV7-2 and TRBJ2-7, is GAGVSQSPSNKVTEKGKDVELRCDPISGHTALYWYRQSLGQGLEFLIYFQGNSAPDKSGLPSDRFSAERTGGSVSTLTIQRTQQEDSAVYLCASSLVAGTSGSYEQYFGPGTRLTVT.

The V gene is TRBV7-3, the J gene TRBJ2-5; D is perhaps TRBD1 (5 bases). The CDR3 spans 12 residues. Germline CDR1 is SGHTA and CDR2 is FQGTGA. The ends were cut back, 1 base at V and 5 bases at J, with 5 bases in the middle. CDR3 region: CASSLNRETQYF. CDR3 in DNA: TGTGCCAGCAGCTTAAACAGGGAGACCCAGTACTTC.

This clone has more than one count but fewer than ten. V and J are TRBV15 and TRBJ2-1, with TRBD2 identical over 9 bases. The CDR3 loop spans 17 amino acids. From germline, CDR1 is LNHNV and CDR2 YYDKDF (reference sequence). V lost 0 bases to trimming and J lost 4 bases; unmatched junction nucleotides: 7. This CDR3 is CATSRDPASGVYNEQFF. The DNA for the CDR3 is TGTGCCACCAGCAGAGATCCTGCTAGCGGGGTTTACAATGAGCAGTTCTTC.